This is a list of T cell receptor beta chains from one sample in a study of blood T cell repertoires in COVID-19. Assay: immunoSEQ multiplex PCR; the TCRdb copy retains only in-frame clones and omits some. The sample yields more than 200,000 clones, more than 85% seen once. Sample: PBMCs or T cells enriched from blood (not recorded which). These receptors were obtained from a woman between 50 and 59 years old who had recovered from COVID-19. The CDR3 runs from the conserved cysteine through the conserved F or W. A D gene is named only where the DNA matches it firmly. Some rows mark clone size as missing; the rest say once, few, many or name a class of expanded clone.

CASSQDRGGNTIYF | TGTGCCAGCAGCCAGGACAGAGGAGGAAACACCATATATTTT | TRBV3-1/TRBV3-2 | 14 | TRBJ1-3 | - | -
CSASENTEAFF | TGCAGTGCTTCAGAGAACACTGAAGCTTTCTTT | TRBV20-1 | 11 | TRBJ1-1 | - | -
CASSAVLGRGLGETQYF | TGTGCCAGCAGCGCGGTATTGGGCAGGGGGCTCGGGGAGACCCAGTACTTC | TRBV9 | 17 | TRBJ2-5 | TRBD1 | -
CASSTRTTNLDEQFF | TGTGCCAGCAGCACCCGGACTACCAATTTGGATGAGCAGTTCTTC | TRBV5-4 | 15 | TRBJ2-1 | - | -
CASSPLGGAGNEQFF | TGTGCCAGTAGTCCACTAGGCGGAGCGGGCAATGAGCAGTTCTTC | TRBV19 | 15 | TRBJ2-1 | - | -
CASSPGTSSPEQYF | TGTGCCAGCAGTCCCGGGACTAGCAGTCCCGAGCAGTACTTC | TRBV7-9 | 14 | TRBJ2-7 | TRBD2 | few
CASSQLYRGKSEEQYF | TGTGCCAGCAGCCAACTATACAGGGGTAAATCGGAAGAGCAGTACTTC | TRBV4-2 | 16 | TRBJ2-7 | TRBD1 | -
CASSSGRDLTDTQYF | TGTGCCAGCAGTAGCGGGCGAGACCTAACAGATACGCAGTATTTT | TRBV28 | 15 | TRBJ2-3 | - | -
CASSQESGRGNEKLFF | TGCGCCAGCAGCCAAGAGAGCGGCAGGGGGAATGAAAAACTGTTTTTT | TRBV4-3 | 16 | TRBJ1-4 | TRBD1 | -
CASSLVPFSSYEQYF | TGTGCCAGCAGCCTCGTGCCATTCAGCTCCTACGAGCAGTACTTC | TRBV11-2 | 15 | TRBJ2-7 | - | -
CASTAASGYNEQFF | TGTGCCAGCACCGCGGCTAGCGGATACAATGAGCAGTTCTTC | TRBV28 | 14 | TRBJ2-1 | TRBD2 | -